A selection of T cell receptor beta chains follows, all from one sample in a study of tumor T cells in aggressive B-cell lymphoma. Sequencing was performed with immunoSEQ multiplex PCR; in TCRdb, only in-frame clones are kept and a portion is missing. Found here are just under 10,000 clones, 85% of them singletons; the top ten hold around 4%. The specimen was tumor tissue. These TCRs come from an adult with diffuse large B cell lymphoma. CDR3s include the opening cysteine and the closing phenylalanine or tryptophan. A D gene is named only where the DNA matches it firmly. Where a row states a size, it is once, few, many or the class of an expanded clone; other rows omit it.

V gene,D gene,J gene,clone size,CDR3 protein,CDR3 DNA
TRBV5-1,NA,TRBJ2-3,NA,CASSLVGRIYTDTQYF,TGCGCCAGCAGCTTGGTTGGGCGAATTTACACAGATACGCAGTATTTT
TRBV11-3,NA,TRBJ2-5,NA,CASSSGLEETQYF,TGTGCCAGCAGCTCCGGACTGGAAGAGACCCAGTACTTC
TRBV27,NA,TRBJ2-7,NA,CASRSKQGAPYEQYF,TGTGCCAGCAGGAGCAAACAGGGTGCCCCCTACGAGCAGTACTTC
TRBV21-1,NA,TRBJ2-5,NA,CASSKASNWDSQETQYF,TGTGCCAGCAGCAAAGCTTCGAATTGGGACAGCCAAGAGACCCAGTACTTC
TRBV19,NA,TRBJ2-1,NA,CASTVHNEQFF,TGTGCCAGTACGGTCCACAATGAGCAGTTCTTC
TRBV7-9,NA,TRBJ1-4,NA,CASSAQTGNNEKLFF,TGTGCCAGCAGCGCACAGACAGGAAATAATGAAAAACTGTTTTTT
TRBV7-9,NA,TRBJ1-3,few,CASSPDTSGNTIYF,TGTGCCAGCAGCCCCGACACCTCTGGAAACACCATATATTTT
TRBV29-1,TRBD1,TRBJ2-3,NA,CSVQGEISDTQYF,TGCAGCGTCCAGGGGGAGATCTCAGATACGCAGTATTTT
TRBV2,NA,TRBJ1-2,NA,CASRPPGGQTGKIYGYTF,TGTGCCAGCAGGCCTCCGGGGGGCCAGACAGGAAAGATCTATGGCTACACCTTC
TRBV11-3,NA,TRBJ1-6,once,CASSSHTNSPLHF,TGTGCCAGCAGCTCACATACGAATTCACCCCTCCACTTT
TRBV6-5,NA,TRBJ1-1,NA,CASSSTFTEAFF,TGTGCCAGCAGTTCAACTTTCACTGAAGCTTTCTTT
TRBV19,TRBD2,TRBJ2-1,NA,CASSSGLAGGEQFF,TGTGCCAGTAGTTCGGGACTAGCGGGAGGTGAGCAGTTCTTC
TRBV5-5,TRBD2,TRBJ2-7,NA,CASSMGLAVQEQYF,TGTGCCAGCAGCATGGGACTAGCGGTCCAGGAGCAGTACTTC
TRBV5-1,TRBD1,TRBJ1-2,NA,CASSVTGVKGGYTF,TGCGCCAGCAGCGTGACAGGGGTAAAGGGTGGCTACACCTTC
TRBV6-6,NA,TRBJ2-3,NA,CASSPLLYTQYF,TGTGCCAGCAGCCCTCTCTTGTATACGCAGTATTTT
TRBV25-1,TRBD2,TRBJ2-1,NA,CASSELGGSSYNEQFF,TGTGCCAGCAGTGAATTAGGCGGGAGCTCCTACAATGAGCAGTTCTTC
TRBV6-5,TRBD1,TRBJ1-2,NA,CASRDPGRGKGGYTF,TGTGCCAGCCGCGACCCGGGCAGGGGGAAGGGTGGCTACACCTTC
TRBV6-5,TRBD2,TRBJ2-1,NA,CASSRLAGNNEQFF,TGTGCCAGCAGTAGACTAGCGGGAAACAATGAGCAGTTCTTC
TRBV4-2,TRBD2,TRBJ2-7,NA,CASSQVGGPSGSYEQYF,TGTGCCAGCAGCCAAGTGGGGGGCCCTAGCGGGAGTTACGAGCAGTACTTC
TRBV5-1,NA,TRBJ2-7,NA,CASSPGGTQRYEQYF,TGCGCCAGCAGCCCCGGCGGTACTCAACGCTACGAGCAGTACTTC
TRBV25-1,NA,TRBJ1-3,few,CASNISFSGNTIYF,TGTGCCAGCAACATCTCTTTCTCTGGAAACACCATATATTTT
TRBV29-1,TRBD2,TRBJ2-7,NA,CSLGLAGIHEQYF,TGCAGCTTAGGACTAGCGGGTATCCACGAGCAGTACTTC
TRBV9,TRBD2,TRBJ2-7,NA,CASSVDRSTSGIYEQYF,TGTGCCAGCAGCGTAGATCGGTCGACTAGCGGGATCTACGAGCAGTACTTC
TRBV6-6,TRBD1,TRBJ1-1,NA,CASNKQGSTEAFF,TGTGCCAGCAACAAACAGGGGAGCACTGAAGCTTTCTTT
TRBV6-5,NA,TRBJ1-2,NA,CASSFNRVGYTF,TGTGCCAGCAGTTTCAACAGGGTTGGCTACACCTTC
TRBV5-4,TRBD1,TRBJ1-1,NA,CASSTTGGAVPEAFF,TGTGCCAGCAGCACGACAGGGGGTGCCGTGCCTGAAGCTTTCTTT
TRBV28,NA,TRBJ1-2,once,CASSLEGLALNGYTF,TGTGCCAGCAGTTTAGAGGGTTTGGCACTCAATGGCTACACCTTC
TRBV6-5,NA,TRBJ1-4,NA,CASSWGGENEKLFF,TGTGCCAGCAGTTGGGGCGGGGAAAATGAAAAACTGTTTTTT
TRBV9,NA,TRBJ2-7,NA,CASSARGVLSYGQYF,TGTGCCAGCAGCGCCAGAGGAGTGCTCTCCTACGGGCAGTACTTC